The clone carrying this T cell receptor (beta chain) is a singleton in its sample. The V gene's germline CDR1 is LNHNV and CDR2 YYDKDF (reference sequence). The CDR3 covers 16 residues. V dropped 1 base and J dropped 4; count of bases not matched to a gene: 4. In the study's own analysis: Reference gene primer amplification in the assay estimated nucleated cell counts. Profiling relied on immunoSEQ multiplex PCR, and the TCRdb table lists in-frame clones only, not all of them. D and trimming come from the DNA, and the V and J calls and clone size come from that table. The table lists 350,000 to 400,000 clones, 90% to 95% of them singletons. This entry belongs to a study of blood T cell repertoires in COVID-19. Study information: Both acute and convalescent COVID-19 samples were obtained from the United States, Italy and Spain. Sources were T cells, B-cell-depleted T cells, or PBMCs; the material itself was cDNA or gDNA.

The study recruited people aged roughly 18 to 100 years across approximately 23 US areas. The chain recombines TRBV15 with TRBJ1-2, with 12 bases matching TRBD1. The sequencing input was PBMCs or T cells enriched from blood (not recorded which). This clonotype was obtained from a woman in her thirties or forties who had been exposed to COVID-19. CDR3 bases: TGTGCCACCAGCAGAGTAGGGACAGGGGGCAGCTATGGCTACACCTTC. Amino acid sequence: CATSRVGTGGSYGYTF.